This passage covers 29 T cell receptor beta chains from one sample sequenced in a study of spatial heterogeneity in lung cancer. Study results and caveats: Intratumoral expanded alpha and beta TCR counts were found to track tumor mutation counts.

The time point was: sample taken at primary tumor resection. These TCRs' antigens remain unknown. A single record per CDR3 protein comes from TCRdb applying MiXCR to the 5' RACE reads. The data hold roughly 17,000 distinct CDR3 sequences, with 6.2% observed a single time. Sequences were derived from lung tumor tissue, sampled at surgery. The receptors originated from a male donor with early-stage non-small cell lung cancer.

This clonotype was detected ten times or more. A library made for alpha chains picked up this beta chain off target, so its size means little. This chain uses TRBV5-1 with TRBJ1-2; tentatively, D is TRBD1 (5 bases). CDR3 length: 13 amino acids. The germline gives CDR1 SGHRS, CDR2 YFSETQ. Trimming cost V 5 bases and J 3 bases, with 11 bases left between them. The CDR3 protein is CASSSQGDYGYTF. The CDR3 DNA reads TGCGCCAGCAGTAGTCAGGGAGACTATGGCTACACCTTC.

As concerns this clonotype: This beta chain lies outside the target of a library built for alpha chains; its clone size means little. This sequence joins TRBV5-1 and TRBJ1-4, with 10 bases lining up with TRBD1. J was trimmed by 6 bases and V by 0 bases; bases with no gene match: 8. This CDR3 contains 17 residues. The germline V gene encodes CDR1 SGHRS and CDR2 YFSETQ. The CDR3 coding sequence is TGCGCCAGCAGCTTGGAACCCTCCGGGACAGGGGATGAAAAACTGTTTTTT. Its translation: CASSLEPSGTGDEKLFF.

In its sample, this clonotype was seen many times. This beta chain lies outside the target of a library built for alpha chains; its clone size means little. This sequence joins TRBV3-1 and TRBJ2-7; TRBD1 might be the D (5 bases). This CDR3 has 12 amino acids. CDR1 and CDR2 (germline): LGHDT, YNNKEL (reference sequence). The V and J ends lost 4 bases and 3 bases respectively, with 7 bases between them. CDR3 nucleotides: TGTGCCAGCAGCCTACAGGACTACGAGCAGTACTTC. It specifies CASSLQDYEQYF.

To note about this clonotype: This beta chain lies outside the target of a library built for alpha chains; its clone size means little. The chain uses TRBV6-2 or TRBV6-3 and TRBJ2-5; 7 positions agree with TRBD1. The V gene's germline CDR1 is MNHEY and CDR2 SVGEGT. The J segment lost 4 bases and the V segment lost 5 bases, leaving 7 bases of the junction unmatched. This CDR3 is 14 amino acids long. CDR3 sequence (DNA): TGTGCCAGCAGTCGGACAGGTCAGGGAGAGACCCAGTACTTC. Encoded protein: CASSRTGQGETQYF.

This clonotype ranks as medium-sized. This beta chain came through as a stray read in a library set up for alpha chains, and its size says little. This chain links TRBV20-1 with TRBJ2-6; TRBD1 matches at 7 bases. Germline CDR1 and CDR2: DFQATT and SNEGSKA (reference sequence). V gave up 6 bases and J gave up 3 bases; unmatched junction bases: 11. The CDR3 has 16 amino acids. This CDR3 reads CSANDRARFGANVLTF. The CDR3 DNA sequence: TGCAGTGCCAACGACAGGGCGAGGTTTGGGGCCAACGTCCTGACTTTC.

The sample holds many counts of this clonotype. In a library made to pick up alpha chains, this beta chain is a stray read with a size that means little. The rearrangement links TRBV27 to TRBJ2-7; 9 nucleotides align to TRBD1. Germline loops: CDR1 MNHEY, CDR2 SMNVEV (reference sequence). V lost 6 bases, J lost 7 bases, and 10 bases stayed unmatched. This CDR3 is built from 14 residues. As DNA, the CDR3 is TGTGCCAGCAGCCCCGGGACAGGGTTAAGGGAGCAGTACTTC. As protein: CASSPGTGLREQYF.

This clonotype was seen at least ten times. This beta chain represents an off-target read in a library built for alpha chains; its size is of limited meaning. CDR3 nucleotides: TGTGCCACCAGCCCCCGGGCCTCTGGAAACACCATATATTTT. It encodes CATSPRASGNTIYF. The chain carries TRBV15 and TRBJ1-3; D call uncertain. The CDR3 runs 14 residues. V dropped 5 bases and J dropped 0 bases, with 8 bases sitting between them. CDR1 and CDR2 from the germline V gene are LNHNV and YYDKDF (reference sequence).

Turning to this clonotype: This beta chain is an off-target read within a library intended for alpha chains, so its frequency means little. The chain uses TRBV29-1 and TRBJ2-7; 9 bases align to TRBD1. Germline V gene sequence: CDR1 SQVTM, CDR2 ANQGSEA. CDR3 length: 13 amino acids. Trimming cost V 7 bases and J 3 bases; bases outside gene matches: 7. The CDR3 bases are TGCAGCGGAAGGACAGGGGAACACTACGAGCAGTACTTC. Its translation is CSGRTGEHYEQYF.

This clonotype has at least ten counts. The library was built for alpha chains, so this beta chain is an off-target read and its size means little. CDR3 in DNA: TGTGCCAGCAGTTCCAAACTAGCGGGAGGTAGCAATGAGCAGTTCTTC. Translated: CASSSKLAGGSNEQFF. The chain employs TRBV6-2 or TRBV6-3 and TRBJ2-1; 12 bases align to TRBD2. Germline lookup yields CDR1 MNHEY and CDR2 SVGEGT. The V gene end was trimmed by 4 bases and the J gene end by 6 bases; junction bases not matched to a gene: 7. This CDR3 comprises 16 residues.

At least ten counts were recorded for this clonotype. This beta chain slipped into a library made for alpha chains as a stray read, so its size is not meaningful. The chain employs TRBV7-9 and TRBJ2-5; either TRBD1 or TRBD2 may supply D (5 bases each). Germline-derived CDR1 and CDR2 are SEHNR and FQNEAQ (reference sequence). The germline V and J ends were trimmed by 4 bases and 5 bases, with 17 bases remaining between them. The CDR3 runs to 15 residues. The CDR3, as DNA: TGTGCCAGCAGCTCTGGGACGCCGAGGGTGGAGACCCAGTACTTC. This encodes CASSSGTPRVETQYF.

In the case of this clonotype: Because this beta chain is a stray read in a library intended to capture alpha chains, its abundance should not be given much weight. This chain links TRBV2 with TRBJ1-6; 11 bases align to TRBD1. Germline V gives CDR1 SNHLY, CDR2 FYNNEI. This CDR3 contains 15 residues. With 6 bases clipped from V and 7 bases from J, the junction kept 5 bases outside the gene matches. CDR3 amino acids: CASRDGTGGNSPLHF. Written as DNA, the CDR3 is TGTGCCAGCAGAGACGGGACAGGGGGAAATTCACCCCTCCACTTT.

This clonotype was seen many times. The size of this beta chain means little, since it is a stray read in a library made for alpha chains. The chain links TRBV5-1 to TRBJ2-5, with 11 bases aligning to TRBD2. The J segment lost 5 bases and the V segment lost 0 bases, leaving 9 bases of the junction unmatched. In germline, CDR1 is SGHRS, CDR2 YFSETQ. The CDR3 consists of 17 residues. This CDR3 is CASSLVSGRAGVETQYF. In nucleotides, the CDR3 is TGCGCCAGCAGCTTGGTTAGCGGGAGGGCCGGGGTTGAGACCCAGTACTTC.

In this sample, this clonotype turned up many times. The size of this beta chain means little, since it is a stray read in a library made for alpha chains. V usage is TRBV11-2 and J usage is TRBJ2-1; D not certain. Germline V gene sequence: CDR1 SGHAT, CDR2 FQNNGV. Trimming took off 5 bases at V and 6 bases at J, with 17 bases between the two ends. The CDR3 consists of 15 residues. CDR3 in DNA: TGTGCCAGCAGCCCCTATCCCCGGAATCGCAATGAGCAGTTCTTC. Its translation: CASSPYPRNRNEQFF.

This clonotype was seen many times. The library was prepared for alpha chains; this beta chain is a stray read, so its frequency means little. The rearrangement uses TRBV3-1 and TRBJ2-7; tentative D call: TRBD2 (5 bases). The CDR3 loop spans 12 amino acids. Germline CDR1 LGHDT, CDR2 YNNKEL (reference sequence). The V end lost 1 base, the J end lost 7 bases, and 8 bases lay between the germline ends. Here the CDR3 DNA reads TGTGCCAGCAGCCAAGGAGGGCGGGAGCAGTACTTC. Protein product: CASSQGGREQYF.

In its sample, this clonotype was seen many times. This beta chain turned up in a library designed for alpha chains; as an off-target read, its abundance says little. V usage is TRBV7-6 and J usage is TRBJ2-5; 8 nucleotides agree with TRBD2. The germline V gene has CDR1 SGHVS and CDR2 FNYEAQ. The V segment lost 0 bases and the J segment 5 bases; nucleotides outside the gene matches: 5. The CDR3 runs to 15 residues. The CDR3 DNA sequence: TGTGCCAGCAGCTTAGCGAGCGGGGGCTGGGAGACCCAGTACTTC. Translation: CASSLASGGWETQYF.

This clonotype was observed many times. This beta chain appears as a stray read in a library generated for alpha chains; its size is not informative. The CDR3, as DNA: TGTGCCAGCAGCCAAGGGACCAATGCGGGAGACGGGTACGAGCAGTACTTC. As protein: CASSQGTNAGDGYEQYF. The rearrangement joins TRBV3-1 to TRBJ2-7; 7 positions match TRBD2. The CDR3 is 17 amino acids. CDR1 and CDR2 from the germline V gene are LGHDT and YNNKEL (reference sequence). The trim removed 1 base at V and 4 bases at J, leaving 13 bases unmatched.

A word on this clonotype: In a library made to pick up alpha chains, this beta chain is a stray read with a size that means little. This chain connects TRBV5-4 to TRBJ2-7, with D perhaps matching TRBD2 (5 bases). CDR3 length: 16 residues. Trimming left V 0 bases short and J 0 bases short, with 13 bases between. Germline V gene lookup returns CDR1 SGHNT and CDR2 YYREEE (reference sequence). The CDR3 sequence: CASSLVSGYDSYEQYF. The CDR3 DNA reads as TGTGCCAGCAGCTTGGTTTCGGGGTATGACTCCTACGAGCAGTACTTC. The variable domain in full, with the rest retrieved from reference TRBV5-4 and TRBJ2-7, is ETGVTQSPTHLIKTRGQQVTLRCSSQSGHNTVSWYQQALGQGPQFIFQYYREEENGRGNFPPRFSGLQFPNYSSELNVNALELDDSALYLCASSLVSGYDSYEQYFGPGTRLTVT.

This clonotype was seen at least ten times. For a library built for alpha chains, this beta chain is a stray read; little rests on its size. This chain connects TRBV12-3 or TRBV12-4 to TRBJ2-7; D call uncertain. The CDR3 runs 14 residues. With 3 bases removed from V and 5 bases from J, the gap between germline ends came to 14 bases. In DNA, the CDR3 is TGTGCCAGCAGTTTGGAGAACTGGGCGGACGAGCAGTACTTC. It encodes CASSLENWADEQYF.

The table lists this clonotype with many counts. A library made for alpha chains picked up this beta chain off target, so its size means little. The chain employs TRBV5-1 and TRBJ2-4; D call uncertain. CDR3 length: 13 amino acids. V shed 0 bases and J shed 4 bases, with 5 bases lying between them. CDR1 and CDR2 (germline): SGHRS, YFSETQ. The CDR3 region is CASSLDRKNIQYF. The DNA for the CDR3 is TGCGCCAGCAGCTTGGACAGAAAAAACATTCAGTACTTC.

This clonotype has a count of ten or more. This beta chain is an unintended read in a library built for alpha chains; its size means little. The rearrangement links TRBV2 to TRBJ1-5, with 10 bases that match TRBD1. CDR3 length: 15 amino acids. Germline V lookup: CDR1 SNHLY, CDR2 FYNNEI. V lost 6 bases to trimming and J lost 5 bases; unmatched junction nucleotides: 7. CDR3 sequence reads: CASRTGTGDDQPQHF. The CDR3 DNA is TGTGCCAGCAGGACTGGGACAGGGGACGATCAGCCCCAGCATTTT. Complete variable domain (other parts from reference TRBV2 and TRBJ1-5): EPEVTQTPSHQVTQMGQEVILRCVPISNHLYFYWYRQILGQKVEFLVSFYNNEISEKSEIFDDQFSVERPDGSNFTLKIRSTKLEDSAMYFCASRTGTGDDQPQHFGDGTRLSIL.

This clonotype showed up many times. This beta chain appears as a stray read in a library generated for alpha chains; its size is not informative. The J gene is TRBJ2-3, the V gene TRBV20-1; D gene ambiguous. The CDR3 is 15 residues long. Per the germline V gene, CDR1 is DFQATT and CDR2 is SNEGSKA (reference sequence). Trimming stripped 2 bases from V and 1 base from J, with 13 bases between. The chain's CDR3 is CSARRVGDRTDTQYF. CDR3 coding DNA: TGCAGTGCTAGAAGGGTGGGTGATCGCACAGATACGCAGTATTTT.

This clonotype was counted many times. The library was designed around alpha chains, so this beta chain is a stray read whose abundance carries little weight. The chain uses TRBV5-1 and TRBJ1-5; the D gene is possibly TRBD1 (5 bases). V gave up 5 bases and J gave up 0 bases, with 9 bases separating them. The germline gives CDR1 SGHRS, CDR2 YFSETQ. There are 14 residues in the CDR3. The CDR3 nucleotides read TGCGCCAGCAGTGAGGGACCTAGCAATCAGCCCCAGCATTTT. It yields the protein CASSEGPSNQPQHF.

This clonotype was seen ten or more times. This beta chain is an unintended read in a library built for alpha chains; its size means little. The chain couples TRBV12-3 or TRBV12-4 to TRBJ1-1; D not resolved. This CDR3 comprises 14 residues. V was clipped by 1 base and J by 2 bases, with 8 bases between them. The CDR3 region is CASSLVRDNTEAFF. CDR3 nucleotides: TGTGCCAGCAGTTTAGTTCGGGATAACACTGAAGCTTTCTTT.

This clonotype was observed a handful of times. This beta chain appears as a stray read in a library generated for alpha chains; its size is not informative. The chain couples TRBV28 to TRBJ1-1; TRBD1 matches at 7 bases. Germline V gene lookup returns CDR1 MDHEN and CDR2 SYDVKM. The CDR3 has 15 amino acids. V dropped 3 bases and J dropped 6; count of bases not matched to a gene: 10. CDR3 nucleotide sequence: TGTGCCAGCAGTTTCTCGACGGACAGGTCGGCTGAAGCTTTCTTT. Its protein product is CASSFSTDRSAEAFF.

With respect to this clonotype: The library was built for alpha chains, so this beta chain is an off-target read and its size means little. This CDR3 is CASSYPNSPLHF. CDR3 DNA: TGTGCCAGCAGTTACCCCAATTCACCCCTCCACTTT. V gene TRBV6-5 combines with J gene TRBJ1-6; D unresolved. Trimming pared 2 bases from V and 7 bases from J, leaving 3 bases between. Germline V gene sequence: CDR1 MNHEY, CDR2 SVGAGI. The length of the CDR3 is 12 residues.

The sample holds a few counts of this clonotype. Since it is a stray read in a library aimed at alpha chains, this beta chain has a size that is not meaningful. J is TRBJ2-5 and V is TRBV7-2; tentatively, D is TRBD1 or TRBD2 (5 bases each). The germline V gene has CDR1 SGHTA and CDR2 FQGNSA. The CDR3 is made up of 14 amino acids. The V gene lost 5 bases and the J gene lost 3 bases, with 13 bases spanning the gap. This CDR3 is CASSPPGAKETQYF. Here the CDR3 DNA reads TGTGCCAGCAGCCCCCCCGGGGCCAAAGAGACCCAGTACTTC.

This clonotype was counted many times. This beta chain is off target for a library built for alpha chains, so its abundance means little. The chain joins TRBV7-3 to TRBJ2-1; TRBD2 matches 11 bases. The CDR3 extends over 14 amino acids. The germline CDR1 and CDR2 sequences are SGHTA and FQGTGA. Trimming took 2 bases from V and 9 from J; bases not matched to a gene: 3. CDR3 loop: CASSLGTSGSEQFF. In DNA form, the CDR3 reads TGTGCCAGCAGCTTAGGGACTAGCGGTAGTGAGCAGTTCTTC.

This clonotype was seen a handful of times. Within a library made for alpha chains, this beta chain is off target, and its count is uninformative. The DNA of the CDR3 is TGTGCCAGCAGCCCAGGGGCAGGGGAAAATTCACCCCTCCACTTT. Translation gives CASSPGAGENSPLHF. This sequence joins TRBV7-2 and TRBJ1-6, with a tentative D call TRBD1 (6 bases). This CDR3 region has 15 residues. V was cut by 5 bases and J by 7 bases, with 15 bases left in between. CDR1 is SGHTA, CDR2 FQGNSA, per germline.

This clonotype occurred many times. A library made for alpha chains picked up this beta chain off target, so its size means little. The chain's CDR3 is CSARAAGRTYNSPLHF. In DNA, the CDR3 is TGCAGTGCTAGGGCCGCGGGGAGGACCTATAATTCACCCCTCCACTTT. The chain has TRBV20-1 and TRBJ1-6; no clear D gene. CDR1 is DFQATT, CDR2 SNEGSKA, per germline (reference sequence). V was trimmed by 3 bases and J by 2 bases, leaving 14 bases between them. This CDR3 has 16 amino acids.